The source of this T cell receptor beta chain is a study of T cell responses to AZD1222 COVID-19 vaccine. Overall study findings and caveats: A rise in Spike-specific TCR breadth and depth followed two AZD1222 doses. All repertoire sampling was performed exclusively after the peak T cell response. Clonal diversity was possibly underestimated; the donors were predominantly white British and more often female.

The method was immunoSEQ multiplex PCR; TCRdb's version includes in-frame clones alone and lacks a portion of them. The data contain about 90,000 clones, 70% to 90% of them singletons. The CDR3 spans 16 residues. Deletions cut 4 bases from V and 3 bases from J, with 15 bases between. Germline CDR1 reads SNHLY; CDR2 reads FYNNEI. Details on this clone: Its matching antigen is unknown.

The receptor's source is an adult in good health. Sequences were derived from peripheral blood, sampled on day 0 of MenACWY control vaccination. The chain employs TRBV2 and TRBJ2-2; TRBD1 or TRBD2 may be the D gene (6 bases each). CDR3 in amino acids: CASSVLGGADTGELFF. The CDR3 DNA follows: TGTGCCAGCAGTGTGCTGGGGGGCGCGGACACCGGGGAGCTGTTTTTT. Full variable domain (remainder filled in from reference TRBV2 and TRBJ2-2): EPEVTQTPSHQVTQMGQEVILRCVPISNHLYFYWYRQILGQKVEFLVSFYNNEISEKSEIFDDQFSVERPDGSNFTLKIRSTKLEDSAMYFCASSVLGGADTGELFFGEGSRLTVL.